This TCR beta chain was identified in a study of blood T cells in healthy people across ages (dated by TCRdb to about 2015). Turning to the overall study: In model experiments, roughly one uniquely barcoded TCR beta cDNA molecule per two T cells was captured by template switching. To avoid experimental bias, donors of different ages were distributed randomly across sequencing lanes. Two additional independent replicas of 1 million unique cDNA reads from the same blood draw were analyzed for two donors (one aged 18 to 29 and one aged 80 or older). Using deep sequencing normalized with unique cDNA molecular identifiers, the study measured how TCR beta repertoire diversity changes with age. Four age groups were formed from the donors: young (average 16 years), middle-aged (more than 35), aged (roughly 59) and long-lived (less than 85). What the authors observed across the whole study: Observed TCR beta diversity per million T cells fell roughly linearly with age, and a significant reduction was already apparent by age approximately 41. Compared with the aged group, the long-lived group had more naive CD4+ T cells, fewer expanded clones and increased TCR diversity, a pattern suggesting age selection. Donor CMV infection status was unknown, potentially confounding age-related changes in expanded clonotypes. Estimates of total diversity based on one million sequenced T cells were considered lower bounds and underestimates. There was a strong correlation between observed TCR beta diversity and the percentage of naive T cells measured by flow cytometry. Bulk unsorted PBMC profiling prevented conclusive comparison of naive and antigen-experienced compartments.

For this clonotype: Its antigen remains undetermined. No base quality information exists; no much larger clone differs at one position.

The roughly 37 donors, aged about 6 to 100 years, were systemically healthy Caucasian individuals from Russia. About 10 milliliters of peripheral blood were collected from each donor into EDTA-treated Vacutainer tubes. PBMCs were isolated by Ficoll-Paque density-gradient centrifugation, with at least 6 million obtained per sample. Total RNA, at least 5.5 micrograms per sample, was extracted from PBMCs with Trizol reagent. For every donor, an aliquot of PBMCs went through flow cytometry to measure the percentages of naive CD45RAhigh/CD27high T cells. Libraries were made using 5' RACE. Instrument on record: Illumina HiSeq 2500. A second PCR of about 6 to 11 cycles was performed with a sample-barcoded 5' primer and a J-beta primer mix. A template-switch 5' adaptor carrying 12 random nucleotides introduced a unique molecular identifier onto each TCR beta cDNA molecule. At least 2.5 million CDR3-containing paired-end reads were obtained from each sample. First-strand cDNA was synthesized from all RNA with the Mint cDNA synthesis kit, primed by a TRBC-specific oligonucleotide. Following uracil-DNA glycosylase treatment, a first 18-cycle PCR with universal primers M1SS and BC2_uni_R was performed on all cDNA. On the study's bioinformatics: For normalization, 1 million high-quality reads were randomly selected from each sample, with every read carrying a distinct molecular identifier. Instead of being binned into consensus sequences, reads with shared molecular identifiers were discarded. MiTCR, set to a Q25 quality threshold and the strictest error-elimination algorithm, was used for CDR3 identification, clonotype clustering and error correction. A nonparametric unseen species model with Euler transformation was used to estimate lower-bound total TCR beta diversity. Using fastp at Q25 and MiXCR, TCRdb reprocessed the public reads and kept productive beta chains. Records with the same CDR3 protein are collapsed into one entry carrying the most frequent genes and DNA. The V and J calls follow TCRdb's processing rather than the paper's. The sample table records about 1.8 million distinct CDR3 sequences; around half of these occur just once. 2% to 2.5% of the sample lies in the top ten.

Including cysteine and phenylalanine, the CDR3 has 16 amino acids. Of all the DNA, just the CDR3 is kept, 48 bases in frame from base 1. The germline ends are 18 bases apart after V is trimmed by 2 bases and J by 4 bases. The sequence links TRBV12-3 or TRBV12-4 to TRBJ2-7; the D gene is tentatively TRBD1 or TRBD2, each matching 5 bases. This clonotype was sampled from a middle-aged woman in good health. Specimen: blood. The nucleotide sequence reads TGTGCCAGCAGTTTATGGGCCTCGGGACCGCAATACGAGCAGTACTTC. Translated, this is CASSLWASGPQYEQYF.